This TCR beta chain came from a study of shared clonotypes between healthy human individuals. Samples underwent the assay at deep level. TCRdb's copy holds only in-frame clones and misses some; the assay was immunoSEQ multiplex PCR. The sample has about 1 million clones; approximately 76% are singletons. This clone was seen a few times. The antigen remains undetermined. Germline CDR1 and CDR2: SGHNT and YYREEE (reference sequence). The CDR3 spans 15 residues. V lost 4 bases and J lost 3; bases outside the gene matches: 10. Study-wide findings and caveats: Donor scarcity curtailed the genetic and exposure-history diversity represented herein. Incompleteness in sorted-subset sequencing, despite large depth, was shown by rarefaction.

The V and J genes are TRBV5-4 and TRBJ2-7; 7 bases map to TRBD2. This sequence originates from a man aged 18 to 35 in good health. Sequencing input: memory CD4+ T cells sorted from blood. Subset given: CD45RA-negative fraction. The CDR3 reads CASSTRTSTIYEQYF. CDR3 DNA sequence: TGTGCCAGCAGCACGCGGACTAGTACTATCTACGAGCAGTACTTC.